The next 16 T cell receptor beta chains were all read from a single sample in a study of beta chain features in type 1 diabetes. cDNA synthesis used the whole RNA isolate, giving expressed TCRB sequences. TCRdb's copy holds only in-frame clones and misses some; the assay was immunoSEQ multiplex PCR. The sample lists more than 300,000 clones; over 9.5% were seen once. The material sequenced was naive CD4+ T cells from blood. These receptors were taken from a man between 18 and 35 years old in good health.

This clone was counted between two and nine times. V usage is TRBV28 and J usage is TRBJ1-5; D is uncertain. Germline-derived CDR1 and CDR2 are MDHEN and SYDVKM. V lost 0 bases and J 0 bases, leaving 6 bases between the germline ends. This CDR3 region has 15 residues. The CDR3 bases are TGTGCCAGCAGTTTATGGCGGTATAGCAATCAGCCCCAGCATTTT. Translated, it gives CASSLWRYSNQPQHF.

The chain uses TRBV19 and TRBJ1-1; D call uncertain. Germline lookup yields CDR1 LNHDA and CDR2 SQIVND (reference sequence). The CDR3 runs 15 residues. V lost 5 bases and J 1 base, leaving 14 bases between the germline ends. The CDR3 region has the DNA TGTGCCAGTAGTTACCACCCCCGGGGGAACACTGAAGCTTTCTTT. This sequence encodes CASSYHPRGNTEAFF.

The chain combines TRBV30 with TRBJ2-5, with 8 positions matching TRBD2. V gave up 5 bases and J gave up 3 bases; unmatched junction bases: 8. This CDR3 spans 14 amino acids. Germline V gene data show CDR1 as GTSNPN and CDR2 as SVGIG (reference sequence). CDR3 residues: CAWGPGGPEETQYF. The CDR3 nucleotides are TGTGCCTGGGGTCCGGGGGGGCCTGAAGAGACCCAGTACTTC.

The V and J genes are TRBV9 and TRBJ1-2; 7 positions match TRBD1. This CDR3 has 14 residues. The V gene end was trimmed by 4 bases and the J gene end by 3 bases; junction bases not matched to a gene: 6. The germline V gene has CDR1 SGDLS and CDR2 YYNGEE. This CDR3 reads CASSPDREHYGYTF. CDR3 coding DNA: TGTGCCAGCAGCCCAGACAGGGAGCACTATGGCTACACCTTC.

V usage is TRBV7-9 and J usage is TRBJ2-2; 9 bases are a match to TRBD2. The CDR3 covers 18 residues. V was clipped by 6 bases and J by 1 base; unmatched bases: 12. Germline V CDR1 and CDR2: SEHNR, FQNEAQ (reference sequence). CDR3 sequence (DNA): TGTGCCAGCAGTCCAATACCGGGACTAGCAGAGAACACCGGGGAGCTGTTTTTT. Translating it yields CASSPIPGLAENTGELFF.

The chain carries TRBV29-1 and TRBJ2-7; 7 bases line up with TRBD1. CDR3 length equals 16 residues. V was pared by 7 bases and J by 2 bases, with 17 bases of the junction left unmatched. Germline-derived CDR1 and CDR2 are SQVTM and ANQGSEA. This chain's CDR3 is CSAQAVLNRGPYEQYF. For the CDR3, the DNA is TGCAGCGCCCAAGCCGTATTGAACAGGGGCCCCTACGAGCAGTACTTC.

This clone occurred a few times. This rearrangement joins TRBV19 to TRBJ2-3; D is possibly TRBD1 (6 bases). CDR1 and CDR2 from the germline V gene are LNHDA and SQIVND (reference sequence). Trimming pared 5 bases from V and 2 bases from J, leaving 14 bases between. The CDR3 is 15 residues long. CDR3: CASSATNRATDTQYF. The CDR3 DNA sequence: TGTGCCAGTAGTGCAACAAACAGGGCCACAGATACGCAGTATTTT.

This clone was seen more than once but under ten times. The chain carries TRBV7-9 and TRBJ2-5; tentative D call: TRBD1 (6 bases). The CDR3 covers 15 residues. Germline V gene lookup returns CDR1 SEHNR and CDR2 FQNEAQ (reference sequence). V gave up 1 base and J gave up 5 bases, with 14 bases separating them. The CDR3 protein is CASSLGYTGTETQYF. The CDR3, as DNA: TGTGCCAGCAGCTTAGGTTATACAGGGACGGAGACCCAGTACTTC.

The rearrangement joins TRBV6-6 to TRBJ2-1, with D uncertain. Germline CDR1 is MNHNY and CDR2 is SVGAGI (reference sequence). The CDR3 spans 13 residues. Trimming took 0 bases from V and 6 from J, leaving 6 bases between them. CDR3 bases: TGTGCCAGCAGTTACTCGCGAGGCAATGAGCAGTTCTTC. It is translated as CASSYSRGNEQFF.

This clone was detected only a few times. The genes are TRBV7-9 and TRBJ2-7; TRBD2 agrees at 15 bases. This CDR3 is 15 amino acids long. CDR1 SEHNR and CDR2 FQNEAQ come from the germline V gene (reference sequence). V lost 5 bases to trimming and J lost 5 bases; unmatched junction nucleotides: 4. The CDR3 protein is CASSPGLAGGDEQYF. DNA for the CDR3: TGTGCCAGCAGCCCCGGACTAGCGGGAGGGGACGAGCAGTACTTC.

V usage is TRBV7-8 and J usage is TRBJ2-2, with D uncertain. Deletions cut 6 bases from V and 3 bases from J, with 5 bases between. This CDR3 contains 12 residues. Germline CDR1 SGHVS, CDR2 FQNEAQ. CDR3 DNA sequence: TGTGCCAGCAGGCACTACACCGGGGAGCTGTTTTTT. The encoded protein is CASRHYTGELFF.

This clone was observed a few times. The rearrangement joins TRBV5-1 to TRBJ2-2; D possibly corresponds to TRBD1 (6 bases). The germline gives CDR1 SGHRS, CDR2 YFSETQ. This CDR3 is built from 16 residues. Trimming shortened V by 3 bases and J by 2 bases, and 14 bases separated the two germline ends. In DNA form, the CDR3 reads TGCGCCAGCAGCTCGGCACGGACAGACAACACCGGGGAGCTGTTTTTT. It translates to CASSSARTDNTGELFF.

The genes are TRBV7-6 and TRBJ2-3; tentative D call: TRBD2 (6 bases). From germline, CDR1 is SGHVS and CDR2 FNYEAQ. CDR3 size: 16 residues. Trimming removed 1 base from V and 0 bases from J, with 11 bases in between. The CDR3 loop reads CASSLGGDSSTDTQYF. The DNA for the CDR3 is TGTGCCAGCAGCTTAGGGGGGGATTCTAGCACAGATACGCAGTATTTT.

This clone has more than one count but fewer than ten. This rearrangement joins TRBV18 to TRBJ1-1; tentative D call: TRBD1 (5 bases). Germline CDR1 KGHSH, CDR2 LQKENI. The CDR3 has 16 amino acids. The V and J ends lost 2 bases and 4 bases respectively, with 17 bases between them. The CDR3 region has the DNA TGTGCCAGCTCACCATCACAGGCGGCCGGGGGCACTGAAGCTTTCTTT. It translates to CASSPSQAAGGTEAFF.

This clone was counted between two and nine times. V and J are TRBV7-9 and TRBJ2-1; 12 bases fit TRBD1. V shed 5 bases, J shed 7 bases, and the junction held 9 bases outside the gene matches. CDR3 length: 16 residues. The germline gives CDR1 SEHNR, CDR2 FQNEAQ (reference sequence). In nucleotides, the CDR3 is TGTGCCAGCAGCCTCCCCGGGACAGGGGGCACAAATGAGCAGTTCTTC. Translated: CASSLPGTGGTNEQFF.

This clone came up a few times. CDR3 sequence: CAWSVGQAYEQYF. The CDR3 DNA sequence: TGTGCCTGGAGTGTAGGACAGGCCTACGAGCAGTACTTC. The chain employs TRBV30 and TRBJ2-7, with TRBD1 matching 7 bases. CDR1 and CDR2 (germline): GTSNPN, SVGIG (reference sequence). Trimming cost V 0 bases and J 2 bases; bases outside gene matches: 1. The length of the CDR3 is 13 residues.